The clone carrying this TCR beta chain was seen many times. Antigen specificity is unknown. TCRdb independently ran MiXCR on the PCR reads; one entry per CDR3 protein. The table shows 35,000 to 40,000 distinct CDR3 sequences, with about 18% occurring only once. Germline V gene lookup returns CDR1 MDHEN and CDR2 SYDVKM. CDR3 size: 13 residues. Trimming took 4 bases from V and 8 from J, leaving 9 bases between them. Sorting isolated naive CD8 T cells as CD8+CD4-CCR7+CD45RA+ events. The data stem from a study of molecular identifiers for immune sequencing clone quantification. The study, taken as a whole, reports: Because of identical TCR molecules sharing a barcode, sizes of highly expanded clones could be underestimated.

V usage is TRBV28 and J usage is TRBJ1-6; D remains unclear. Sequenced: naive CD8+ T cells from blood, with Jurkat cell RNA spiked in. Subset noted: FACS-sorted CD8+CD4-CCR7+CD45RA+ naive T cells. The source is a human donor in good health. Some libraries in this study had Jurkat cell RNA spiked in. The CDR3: CASSSRSYSPLHF. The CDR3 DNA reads TGTGCCAGCAGTTCCCGTTCATATTCACCCCTCCACTTT.